A single T cell receptor beta chain is shown here with its context. The germline gives CDR1 LNHDA, CDR2 SQIVND (reference sequence). Trimming left V 5 bases short and J 7 bases short, with 18 bases between. This CDR3 spans 15 amino acids. TCRdb keeps only in-frame clones here, not all; method: immunoSEQ multiplex PCR. The sample contains 250,000 to 350,000 clones, approximately 83% of which appear only once. This record belongs to a study of blood T cell repertoires in COVID-19. The sequencing input was PBMCs or T cells enriched from blood (not recorded which). The chain joins TRBV19 to TRBJ2-1, with a tentative D call TRBD1 (8 bases). The clonotype comes from a woman aged 25 to 45 who had recovered from COVID-19. DNA for the CDR3: TGTGCCAGTAGTGATCCGGACAGGGAGGGGAATGAGCAGTTCTTC. This encodes CASSDPDREGNEQFF.